Following are 18 T cell receptor beta chains from one sample sequenced in a study of neurological immune-mediated disorders. TCRdb independently ran MiXCR on the 5' RACE reads; one entry per CDR3 protein. The sample holds about 36,000 distinct CDR3 sequences, approximately 10% seen once. Sequencing was performed on PBMCs. The receptors come from a woman in her twenties or thirties with HTLV-1-associated myelopathy (HAM/TSP).

This clonotype was counted at least ten times. The CDR3 region has the DNA TGCAGTGCTAGGGGACTCCTACGAAACTATGGCTACACCTTC. Protein product: CSARGLLRNYGYTF. This chain links TRBV20-1 with TRBJ1-2, with D perhaps matching TRBD1 (5 bases). Germline assignment: CDR1 DFQATT and CDR2 SNEGSKA (reference sequence). There are 14 residues in the CDR3. Trimming removed 3 bases at V and 2 bases at J, with 13 bases between.

This clonotype was recorded at least ten times. The rearrangement uses TRBV20-1 and TRBJ2-7, with 13 bases that match TRBD2. The germline V gene has CDR1 DFQATT and CDR2 SNEGSKA (reference sequence). V lost 4 bases, J lost 0 bases, and 12 bases stayed unmatched. The CDR3 runs to 18 residues. CDR3 sequence reads: CSAIHPGLAGKSSYEQYF. CDR3 nucleotide sequence: TGCAGTGCTATACATCCGGGACTAGCGGGGAAAAGCTCCTACGAGCAGTACTTC.

The chain is built from TRBV29-1 and TRBJ1-1; 7 bases are a match to TRBD1. Germline values: CDR1 SQVTM, CDR2 ANQGSEA. This CDR3 spans 14 amino acids. The V gene end was trimmed by 4 bases and the J gene end by 4 bases; junction bases not matched to a gene: 9. CDR3: CSVAQTGRSTEAFF. CDR3 nucleotides: TGCAGCGTTGCCCAGACAGGGCGGAGCACTGAAGCTTTCTTT.

This clonotype was detected a few times. The rearrangement joins TRBV4-2 to TRBJ2-6; no clear D. The germline V gene has CDR1 LGHNA and CDR2 YNFKEQ. V was cut by 0 bases and J by 4 bases, with 7 bases left in between. The CDR3 extends over 15 amino acids. The CDR3 nucleotides read TGTGCCAGCAGCCAAGAACCGACAGGGGCCAACGTCCTGACTTTC. This gives the protein CASSQEPTGANVLTF.

This clonotype was detected ten times or more. This chain links TRBV20-1 with TRBJ2-3; 8 bases agree with TRBD2. CDR3 length equals 16 residues. Germline V gene data show CDR1 as DFQATT and CDR2 as SNEGSKA (reference sequence). V lost 5 bases to trimming and J lost 0 bases; unmatched junction nucleotides: 10. The CDR3, as DNA: TGCAGTGCTCCGGCACCGTCTAGCGGGAGCACAGATACGCAGTATTTT. Translated, it gives CSAPAPSSGSTDTQYF.

This clonotype showed up many times. This CDR3 reads CAISRDRGHRETQYF. The CDR3 region has the DNA TGTGCCATCAGCCGGGACAGGGGGCATAGGGAGACCCAGTACTTC. The rearrangement joins TRBV10-3 to TRBJ2-5, with 12 bases fitting TRBD1. The trim removed 6 bases at V and 5 bases at J, leaving 7 bases unmatched. Germline CDR1 and CDR2: ENHRY and SYGVKD. CDR3 size: 15 residues.

This clonotype was seen repeatedly, ten times or more. This chain uses TRBV6-5 with TRBJ1-2; no clear D. From germline, CDR1 is MNHEY and CDR2 SVGAGI. The V end was cut by 10 bases, the J end by 8 bases, with 23 bases between. CDR3 length: 14 residues. The CDR3 bases are TGTGCCACCCGAAGGTCAGGCCTATCTCAGGGCTACACCTTC. Translating gives CATRRSGLSQGYTF.

This clonotype was recorded many times. The chain carries TRBV20-1 and TRBJ1-6, with D hard to call. The CDR3 sequence is 15 residues long. Germline V gene data show CDR1 as DFQATT and CDR2 as SNEGSKA (reference sequence). Trimming pared 0 bases from V and 0 bases from J, leaving 6 bases between. The CDR3: CSAREGSSYNSPLHF. The CDR3 DNA reads TGCAGTGCTAGAGAGGGCAGCTCCTATAATTCACCCCTCCACTTT.

A note on this clonotype: Possible read error: a much larger clone is one base away. This chain uses TRBV20-1 with TRBJ2-3, with 9 bases fitting TRBD2. Germline CDR1 DFQATT, CDR2 SNEGSKA (reference sequence). The CDR3 spans 15 residues. V trimming: 6 bases; J trimming: 0 bases; junction bases outside the gene matches: 7. In nucleotides, the CDR3 is TGCAGTGCCCTGAATAGCGGGGGAAGCACAGATACGCAGTATTTT. Translated, it gives CSALNSGGSTDTQYF.

This clonotype was detected ten times or more. The gene calls are TRBV18 and TRBJ1-1; D not certain. The V and J ends lost 3 bases and 0 bases respectively, with 5 bases between them. This CDR3 spans 13 amino acids. In germline, CDR1 is KGHSH, CDR2 LQKENI. Here the CDR3 reads CASSPSMNTEAFF. CDR3 DNA sequence: TGTGCCAGCTCACCCTCAATGAACACTGAAGCTTTCTTT. Full variable domain (outside the CDR3, taken from reference TRBV18 and TRBJ1-1): NAGVMQNPRHLVRRRGQEARLRCSPMKGHSHVYWYRQLPEEGLKFMVYLQKENIIDESGMPKERFSAEFPKEGPSILRIQQVVRGDSAAYFCASSPSMNTEAFFGQGTRLTVV.

This clonotype was counted many times. The V gene is TRBV20-1, the J gene TRBJ2-3; a possible D gene is TRBD2 (6 bases). The CDR3 has 13 amino acids. Germline V gives CDR1 DFQATT, CDR2 SNEGSKA (reference sequence). Trimming took 6 bases from V and 6 from J, leaving 16 bases between them. The CDR3 coding sequence is TGCAGTGCGCGACTAGGGTTCGGGGATACGCAGTATTTT. The encoded protein is CSARLGFGDTQYF.

This clonotype was counted at least ten times. The chain has TRBV7-2 and TRBJ2-1; D call uncertain. The germline gives CDR1 SGHTA, CDR2 FQGNSA. V was clipped by 2 bases and J by 7 bases, with 3 bases between them. The CDR3 has 11 residues. The CDR3 coding sequence is TGTGCCAGCAGCTTACTGAATGAGCAGTTCTTC. It encodes CASSLLNEQFF.

This clonotype was detected ten times or more. The rearrangement joins TRBV20-1 to TRBJ1-1, with TRBD1 matching over 7 bases. The V and J ends lost 4 bases and 1 base, in that order; junction bases with no gene match: 9. This CDR3 contains 15 residues. The germline gives CDR1 DFQATT, CDR2 SNEGSKA (reference sequence). This CDR3 is CSATDPGTANTEAFF. The CDR3 nucleotides are TGCAGTGCTACCGATCCCGGGACAGCGAACACTGAAGCTTTCTTT.

The table lists this clonotype with many counts. The V gene is TRBV5-1, the J gene TRBJ1-5; D possibly corresponds to TRBD1 (5 bases). The V end was cut by 4 bases, the J end by 6 bases, with 14 bases between. Germline V gene data show CDR1 as SGHRS and CDR2 as YFSETQ. This CDR3 comprises 14 residues. The CDR3 sequence: CASSPSGVGQPQHF. CDR3 bases: TGCGCCAGCAGCCCTTCGGGGGTAGGTCAGCCCCAGCATTTT. The variable domain in full, with the rest retrieved from reference TRBV5-1 and TRBJ1-5, is KAGVTQTPRYLIKTRGQQVTLSCSPISGHRSVSWYQQTPGQGLQFLFEYFSETQRNKGNFPGRFSGRQFSNSRSEMNVSTLELGDSALYLCASSPSGVGQPQHFGDGTRLSIL.

Ten or more counts support this clonotype. The rearrangement uses TRBV20-1 and TRBJ2-5; perhaps D is TRBD1 or TRBD2 (5 bases each). CDR3 length: 13 residues. Germline CDR1 reads DFQATT; CDR2 reads SNEGSKA (reference sequence). Between the trimmed V and J ends, which lost 5 bases and 4 bases, there was a span of 14 bases. In DNA form, the CDR3 reads TGCAGTGCTGGGCCGGGGCGGCGAGAGACCCAGTACTTC. Translating gives CSAGPGRRETQYF.

This clonotype showed up many times. The chain couples TRBV3-1 to TRBJ1-5; no reliable D call. Germline V gene lookup returns CDR1 LGHDT and CDR2 YNNKEL (reference sequence). Trimming took off 1 base at V and 4 bases at J, with 8 bases between the two ends. The CDR3 totals 14 residues. This CDR3 reads CASSQGTGNQPQHF. CDR3 DNA sequence: TGTGCCAGCAGCCAAGGTACGGGGAATCAGCCCCAGCATTTT.

The sample holds many counts of this clonotype. The chain uses TRBV20-1 and TRBJ1-1; weak D call: TRBD1 (6 bases). V was shortened by 2 bases and J by 1 base, with 14 bases between the two germline ends. The CDR3 length is 15 residues. Germline V gene data show CDR1 as DFQATT and CDR2 as SNEGSKA (reference sequence). Written as DNA, the CDR3 is TGCAGTGCTAGAATCGGGGGGGCAGGGAACACTGAAGCTTTCTTT. Amino acid sequence: CSARIGGAGNTEAFF.

In this sample, this clonotype turned up once. One junction end does not reproduce the germline sequence, and a read error may be involved. This rearrangement joins TRBV20-1 to TRBJ2-1; a possible D gene is TRBD1 (5 bases). Per the germline V gene, CDR1 is DFQATT and CDR2 is SNEGSKA (reference sequence). This CDR3 has 12 amino acids. The CDR3 DNA sequence: TGCAGTTGGGCAGGGCAGTACAATGACCAGTTCTTC. It is translated as CSWAGQYNDQFF.